This TCR beta chain was sequenced in a study of shared clonotypes between healthy human individuals (dated by TCRdb to the early 2020s). The study in broad terms: The cohort comprised two women and three men aged 18 to 49 years. For each donor, CD4 naive and CD4 memory were each run on three plates, CD8 naive on two plates, and CD8 memory on one plate. Libraries were prepared and TCR repertoires were sequenced by different laboratories using diverse techniques, in order to increase sequencing depth and limit assay-specific biases. The study deeply sequenced blood TCR repertoires of several healthy adults to estimate repertoire size and the extent of clonotype sharing between individuals. Between about 0.94 and 8.9 billion PBMCs per donor were obtained by leukapheresis.

CD8 naive samples were CD45RO-negative cells positively selected for CCR7, giving a CD45RA+CCR7+ population that excluded TemRA cells. The donors were healthy, HIV-negative adults who had no recently reported acute infections or vaccinations. Only Caucasian adults living in Nashville, Tennessee, USA were represented among the donors. Blood was collected by leukapheresis, and PBMCs were isolated by Ficoll-Histopaque density gradient centrifugation and then cryopreserved in liquid nitrogen vapor phase. Analytical flow cytometry was used to check the purity and quantity of each magnetically sorted T cell population. Genomic DNA was isolated from each sorted fraction and quantified by UV absorbance on a Nanodrop 2000c. Turning to this clone: No cognate antigen has been identified for it. Per-nucleotide qualities are absent, and no much larger clonotype sits a single base away.

The paper's findings and limits, for the study overall: The small number of donors limited the genetic and exposure-history diversity represented. Even with the large sequencing depth, rarefaction of the sorted-subset datasets indicated that sequencing was incomplete. Sampling was restricted to blood, and TCR repertoires in tissue are likely to differ from TCR repertoires in blood. Based on pairwise subsampling, the degree of clonotype sharing among donors was expected to be affected by sequencing depth. Sharing across several donors was observed for around 4.8% of naive CD4, around 3.5% of naive CD8, about 2.3% of memory CD4, and around 0.42% of memory CD8 clonotypes. Compared with non-shared clonotypes, the clonotypes found in all four sorted-subset donors had higher generation probabilities. Larger estimated clonotype richness was generally found for naive subsets than for memory subsets.

Using the deep immunoSEQ assay, multiplex PCR amplified TCR CDR3 regions from genomic DNA. Genomic DNA extracted from each cell subset was distributed evenly over all wells of several immunoSEQ 96-well plates, and each plate served as one replicate. For sorted subsets, each replicate PCR was loaded with approximately 0.2 ug genomic DNA, equivalent to approximately 27,000 T cell genomes. Purified libraries were measured with a Qubit 3.0 fluorometer, size-checked on a Bioanalyzer 2100, and measured again with the KAPA Library Quantification kit. Every immunoSEQ 96-well plate was sequenced on a separate single-read 150-cycle Illumina NextSeq 550 flow cell. The original pipeline was this. Because the immunoSEQ output included only junctional sequences and no quality scores, the filtering could not be the same as the filtering used for full-length reads. Sequences were annotated with PyIR, a Python wrapper for IgBLAST v1.9, and V/J genes and CDR3 were assigned using IMGT germline references. Reads with weak V/J assignments (E-value above 1e-6), missing CDR3, stop codons, out-of-frame junctions, or ambiguous translated residues were removed. V3J clonotypes were defined by identical inferred V gene, J gene, and CDR3 amino acid sequence. The percentage overlap between two repertoires was calculated by dividing the number of shared unique clonotypes by the size of the smaller repertoire. Three approaches were used to assess repertoire richness: RTK rarefaction, the Chao1 estimator, and Recon v2.1 estimates of unobserved clonotypes. Generation probabilities for all TCRbeta clonotypes obtained by the gDNA method from a few donors were computed using OLGA. The clones in this table, taken by TCRdb from immuneACCESS, are in-frame only. Not every clone is retained; where verified, under half of the shortfall comes from an unresolved V gene, and the cause of the rest is unknown. V and J calls and clone size follow that table, whereas D and trimming were derived from the DNA. The sample includes nearly 2 million clones, with over 85% observed a single time. The leading ten clones occupy 0.95% to 1.5% of the sample.

Deletion took 2 bases off V and 9 bases off J, with a span of 20 bases between the germline ends. The CDR3, cysteine through phenylalanine, is 16 amino acids long. CDR3 DNA is the only sequence kept; it has 48 bases, read in frame from the first base. The CDR1 and CDR2 encoded by the germline V gene (reference sequence) are MNHNY and SVGAGI. The clonotype comes from a man aged 18-30 years in good health. Sequenced: naive CD8+ T cells sorted from blood. Sample cell subset or site, as interpreted from the label and publication: CD45RA+CCR7+. The rearranged segments are TRBV6-6 and TRBJ2-1; a confident D gene designation cannot be given. DNA sequence: TGTGCCAGCAGTTACGAAGAGGACCCCCTGGTCAGTGAGCAGTTCTTC. Protein translation: CASSYEEDPLVSEQFF.